The next 17 T cell receptor beta chains were all read from a single sample in a study of T cell repertoires in cytomegalovirus infection. TCRdb reanalysed the reads using MiXCR and keeps one entry per CDR3 protein. This table has hundreds of thousands of distinct CDR3 sequences, approximately 32% appearing once. Their cognate antigens are unknown. The specimen was cultured CD8+ T cells from PBMCs, collected from culture after CMV antigen stimulation. The receptors derive from a human donor in good health (CMV status not recorded). Some clones in this sample may be carry-over from other donors' samples.

The table lists this clonotype with a few counts. V and J are TRBV12-3 or TRBV12-4 and TRBJ1-5; no reliable D call. Trimming left V 5 bases short and J 6 bases short, with 23 bases between. There are 17 residues in the CDR3. This CDR3 is CASSLRGSPIHSQPQHF. The CDR3, as DNA: TGTGCCAGCAGTCTCCGCGGCTCCCCCATACACAGTCAGCCCCAGCATTTT.

V and J are TRBV4-1 and TRBJ1-1; D is unclear. With 10 bases removed from V and 0 bases from J, the gap between germline ends came to 15 bases. From germline, CDR1 is MGHRA and CDR2 YSYEKL. The CDR3 consists of 14 residues. Here the CDR3 reads CATSHTFMNTEAFF. The CDR3 DNA reads as TGCGCCACCTCCCACACATTCATGAACACTGAAGCTTTCTTT.

There are a few counts of this clonotype. This chain joins TRBV3-1 and TRBJ1-6; D is uncertain. Germline-derived CDR1 and CDR2 are LGHDT and YNNKEL (reference sequence). The germline V and J ends were trimmed by 1 base and 6 bases, with 7 bases remaining between them. The CDR3 totals 14 residues. CDR3: CASSQAVLNSPLHF. Here the CDR3 DNA reads TGTGCCAGCAGCCAAGCGGTCCTTAATTCACCCCTCCACTTT. The variable domain in full, with the rest retrieved from reference TRBV3-1 and TRBJ1-6, is DTAVSQTPKYLVTQMGNDKSIKCEQNLGHDTMYWYKQDSKKFLKIMFSYNNKELIINETVPNRFSPKSPDKAHLNLHINSLELGDSAVYFCASSQAVLNSPLHFGNGTRLTVT.

The rearrangement links TRBV19 to TRBJ2-4, with D possibly matching TRBD1 (6 bases). The CDR3 has 13 amino acids. Per the germline V gene, CDR1 is LNHDA and CDR2 is SQIVND (reference sequence). The ends were cut back, 9 bases at V and 5 bases at J, with 14 bases in the middle. DNA of the CDR3: TGTGCCAGCGGGTTACAGGGAGAAAACATTCAGTACTTC. This encodes CASGLQGENIQYF.

The V gene is TRBV10-3, the J gene TRBJ2-6, with TRBD1 as a possible D gene (6 bases). CDR1 ENHRY and CDR2 SYGVKD come from the germline V gene. V lost 6 bases, J lost 0 bases, and 9 bases lay in between. This CDR3 region has 15 residues. The CDR3 here is CAIRRTVSGANVLTF. CDR3 DNA sequence: TGTGCCATCAGGAGGACAGTCTCTGGGGCCAACGTCCTGACTTTC.

This clonotype was detected ten times or more. The V and J genes are TRBV7-8 and TRBJ1-5; 7 bases are a match to TRBD1. Germline lookup yields CDR1 SGHVS and CDR2 FQNEAQ. This CDR3 is 16 amino acids long. The trim removed 1 base at V and 2 bases at J, leaving 5 bases unmatched. For the CDR3, the DNA is TGTGCCAGCAGCTTAGTAGGTGACAGGGGCAATCAGCCCCAGCATTTT. Translation: CASSLVGDRGNQPQHF.

The V call is TRBV10-3, the J call TRBJ1-1; D gene uncertain. This CDR3 is 13 amino acids long. Deletions cut 4 bases from V and 4 bases from J, with 10 bases between. CDR1 is ENHRY, CDR2 SYGVKD, per germline. The DNA for the CDR3 is TGTGCCATCAGTGTCATATCGGGCACTGAAGCTTTCTTT. Protein product: CAISVISGTEAFF.

This clonotype was seen many times. The genes are TRBV7-6 and TRBJ1-1; D is ambiguous. This CDR3 spans 15 amino acids. Looked up from germline, CDR1 is SGHVS and CDR2 is FNYEAQ. The V gene lost 4 bases and the J gene lost 2 bases, with 14 bases spanning the gap. CDR3 sequence reads: CASSSLFGVNTEAFF. CDR3 DNA: TGTGCCAGCAGCTCGCTTTTCGGAGTCAACACTGAAGCTTTCTTT.

The chain uses TRBV10-3 and TRBJ1-2, with 8 bases matching TRBD1. CDR1 is ENHRY, CDR2 SYGVKD, per germline. The CDR3 spans 17 residues. Trimming cost V 3 bases and J 4 bases; bases outside gene matches: 13. The CDR3: CAISDLRQGRDGYGYTF. As DNA, the CDR3 is TGTGCCATCAGTGATTTGAGACAGGGGCGGGATGGCTATGGCTACACCTTC.

This clonotype showed up many times. The chain employs TRBV7-6 and TRBJ2-7, with TRBD1 matching over 9 bases. From germline, CDR1 is SGHVS and CDR2 FNYEAQ. The CDR3 consists of 15 residues. The junction had 5 bases not matched to a gene; V was cut back by 5 bases and J by 0 bases. The CDR3 region is CASSRGQGSSYEQYF. The CDR3 DNA follows: TGTGCCAGCAGCCGGGGACAGGGTAGCTCCTACGAGCAGTACTTC.

Ten or more counts support this clonotype. V and J are TRBV6-2 or TRBV6-3 and TRBJ2-3, with D maybe TRBD2 (5 bases). CDR1 is MNHEY, CDR2 SVGEGT, per germline. V was trimmed by 6 bases and J by 3 bases, leaving 7 bases between them. The CDR3 is 12 residues long. The CDR3 sequence is CASSRGTDTQYF. CDR3 nucleotide sequence: TGTGCCAGCAGCCGCGGGACAGATACGCAGTATTTT.

This rearrangement joins TRBV25-1 to TRBJ2-1; TRBD1 is a possible D gene (6 bases). Between the trimmed V and J ends, which lost 7 bases and 6 bases, there was a span of 10 bases. Germline assignment: CDR1 MGHDK and CDR2 SYGVNS. This CDR3 is built from 12 residues. The CDR3 DNA reads TGTGCCAGCACCTTGGACAGCAATGAGCAGTTCTTC. The encoded protein is CASTLDSNEQFF. The whole variable domain, remainder taken from reference TRBV25-1 and TRBJ2-1, is EADIYQTPRYLVIGTGKKITLECSQTMGHDKMYWYQQDPGMELHLIHYSYGVNSTEKGDLSSESTVSRIRTEHFPLTLESARPSHTSQYLCASTLDSNEQFFGPGTRLTVL.

The gene calls are TRBV27 and TRBJ1-2; no definite D call. Germline values: CDR1 MNHEY, CDR2 SMNVEV (reference sequence). Trimming shortened V by 2 bases and J by 4 bases, and 11 bases separated the two germline ends. This CDR3 is 14 amino acids long. CDR3 in DNA: TGTGCCAGCAGTTTAGGTAACCCTCTCTATGGCTACACCTTC. This encodes CASSLGNPLYGYTF.

This clonotype occurred once. The V gene is TRBV15, the J gene TRBJ2-4; D ambiguous. The germline V gene has CDR1 LNHNV and CDR2 YYDKDF (reference sequence). There are 16 residues in the CDR3. V lost 6 bases to trimming and J lost 0 bases, with 15 bases between them. CDR3 loop: CATSPDGTLAKNIQYF. The DNA for the CDR3 is TGTGCCACCAGTCCGGACGGCACGCTAGCCAAAAACATTCAGTACTTC.

There are a few counts of this clonotype. The V call is TRBV6-6, the J call TRBJ2-2, with 9 bases matching TRBD1. The trim removed 2 bases at V and 5 bases at J, leaving 6 bases unmatched. Germline CDR1 reads MNHNY; CDR2 reads SVGAGI (reference sequence). This CDR3 has 16 amino acids. The chain's CDR3 is CASSYEQGARTGELFF. CDR3 nucleotides: TGTGCCAGCAGTTACGAACAGGGGGCGAGGACCGGGGAGCTGTTTTTT.

This clonotype has more than one count but fewer than ten. The V gene is TRBV15, the J gene TRBJ2-2, with 8 nucleotides matching TRBD1. The CDR3 is 13 amino acids. CDR1 is LNHNV and CDR2 is YYDKDF in the germline V gene (reference sequence). J was trimmed by 6 bases and V by 3 bases; bases with no gene match: 0. CDR3 residues: CATSSRGPGELFF. CDR3 bases: TGTGCCACCAGCAGCAGGGGGCCCGGGGAGCTGTTTTTT. Together with reference TRBV15 and TRBJ2-2, the CDR3 gives the full variable domain: DAMVIQNPRYQVTQFGKPVTLSCSQTLNHNVMYWYQQKSSQAPKLLFHYYDKDFNNEADTPDNFQSRRPNTSFCFLDIRSPGLGDTAMYLCATSSRGPGELFFGEGSRLTVL.

Remarks on this clonotype: Just one base apart from a much larger clone, this may be a read error. V and J are TRBV7-6 and TRBJ2-5; D is possibly TRBD1 (5 bases). The CDR3 is 14 residues long. CDR1 is SGHVS and CDR2 is FNYEAQ in the germline V gene. As DNA, the CDR3 is TGTGTCAGCAGCTTAAATCCCAGGGCTGAGACCCAGTACTTC. Amino acids: CVSSLNPRAETQYF. The whole variable domain, filled in from reference TRBV7-6 and TRBJ2-5, reads GAGVSQSPRYKVTKRGQDVALRCDPISGHVSLYWYRQALGQGPEFLTYFNYEAQQDKSGLPNDRFSAERPEGSISTLTIQRTEQRDSAMYRCVSSLNPRAETQYFGPGTRLLVL.